This T cell receptor beta chain was identified during a study of blood T cell repertoires in COVID-19. Whole-study context: There were acute and convalescent COVID-19 samples, and they came from the United States, Italy and Spain. PBMCs, B-cell-depleted T cells, or T cells provided the cDNA or gDNA that made up the material.

Under the authors' procedure: Amplification with reference gene primers provided the estimates of nucleated cell counts. Produced via immunoSEQ multiplex PCR; TCRdb's table is partial and in-frame only. That table furnishes V, J and clone size, whereas the DNA furnished D and trimming. The sample lists about 110,000 clones, roughly two thirds occurring once. With respect to this clone: At one of its ends the junction is not consistent with the germline gene, which may arise from a read error.

Germline CDR1 and CDR2: LGHNA and YNFKEQ. CDR3 length: 11 amino acids. V and J are TRBV4-2 and TRBJ1-1; D is possibly TRBD1 (6 bases). The sample consisted of peripheral blood. This sequence originates from a human donor with acute or convalescent COVID-19. The donor label of this sample is uncertain. In DNA form, the CDR3 reads TGTGCCAGCAGCACCAAAAAGAGCAGGGGCTTT. This codes for CASSTKKSRGF.